This TCR beta chain appears in the sequencing data of a study of T-cell memory formation after mild COVID-19. Whole-study context: The TCR clusters were mostly specific to one donor.

CDR3 length: 14 amino acids. Germline V CDR1 and CDR2: SEHNR, FQNEAQ (reference sequence). Trimming left V 5 bases short and J 8 bases short, with 15 bases between. TCRdb redid the calling of the 5' RACE reads with MiXCR, one entry per CDR3 protein. The profile covers some 410,000 distinct CDR3 sequences, with more than 20% appearing a single time and around 13% taken by the ten largest. This clonotype has more than one count but fewer than ten. The sequenced sample consisted of PBMCs or a T cell subset sorted from them (not recorded which). The chain combines TRBV7-9 with TRBJ1-4; D is possibly TRBD1 (6 bases). The receptor's source is an adult woman who had mild COVID-19 (a few samples of this study predate the infection). Cell type and time point are not known. The CDR3 nucleotides read TGTGCCAGCAGCACCGCCGGGGGCGTCGAAAAACTGTTTTTT. Translated: CASSTAGGVEKLFF.